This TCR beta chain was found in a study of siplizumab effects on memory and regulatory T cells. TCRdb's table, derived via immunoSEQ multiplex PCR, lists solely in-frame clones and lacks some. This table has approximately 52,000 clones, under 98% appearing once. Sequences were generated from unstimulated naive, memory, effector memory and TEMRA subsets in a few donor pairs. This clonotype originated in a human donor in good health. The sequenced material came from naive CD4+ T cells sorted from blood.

CDR3 in amino acids: CASRTGLAGINEQFF. In DNA form, the CDR3 reads TGTGCCAGCAGGACTGGACTAGCGGGAATCAATGAGCAGTTCTTC. The rearrangement joins TRBV6-4 to TRBJ2-1; 12 nucleotides align to TRBD2. Trimming cost V 6 bases and J 6 bases; bases outside gene matches: 6. CDR3 length: 15 amino acids. In germline, CDR1 is MRHNA, CDR2 SNTAGT.